The rows below give T cell receptor beta chains drawn from one sample of a study of T cell responses to AZD1222 COVID-19 vaccine. The repertoire was sequenced with immunoSEQ multiplex PCR; TCRdb's copy has only in-frame clones and lacks some. The sample has more than 250,000 clones; roughly 93% are singletons. Here the sequenced sample was peripheral blood, taken on day 0 of AZD1222 vaccination. These receptors came from an adult in good health. Each CDR3 is given without its conserved first and last residue. Expanded clones get a size class; other rows say once, few or many, or leave the size out.

V	size	length	CDR3
TRBV19	-	14	ASSIEGNFPSYEQY
TRBV7-3	-	11	ASSRDSTDTQY
TRBV3-1/TRBV3-2	-	10	ASSPSGNTIY
TRBV19	once	14	ASSTPPSGTQETQY
TRBV27	-	12	ASSLSGRNTEAF
TRBV5-6	-	14	ASSRRQGGRGYGYT
TRBV7-2	-	16	ASSLVQGQGVGGQPQH
TRBV2	-	14	ASQGSITGTSGMGY
TRBV9	-	13	ASSATGTVYNEQF
TRBV23-1	-	15	ASSRVEGGNSYNEQF
TRBV10-3	once	13	AISETGTGGTPLH
TRBV24-1	-	11	ATSGLNGDEQF
TRBV5-4	-	13	ASSPGQGGNEKLF
TRBV5-1	few	12	ASSSGTGRAEQY
TRBV9	-	13	ASSRSTGMNTEAF
TRBV11-2	-	9	ASSPGDLQY
TRBV21-1	many	13	ASSKVAVTRETQY
TRBV2	-	11	ASSGGLNTEAF
TRBV9	-	13	ASSPRLSSYNEQF
TRBV3-1/TRBV3-2	once	13	ASSPLRRGGNEQY
TRBV11-3	-	12	ASSQGQPNSPLH
TRBV6-6	-	17	ASSHLRDRGTSGSYEQY
TRBV5-1	-	12	ASSLAQGGGEQY
TRBV5-4	few	11	ASSVKGAYEQY
TRBV12-3/TRBV12-4	-	11	ASRGTGGETQY
TRBV29-1	-	11	SVTGTSGYEQY
TRBV9	-	13	ASSVQGTGVSPLH
TRBV5-1	-	14	ASSLGAAGRSYEQY
TRBV12-3/TRBV12-4	-	11	ASSWGGNYEQY
TRBV12-2	-	8	ASRLVPSG
TRBV19	-	11	ASSAGTGVGYT
TRBV6-5	-	13	ASSYQSSSYNEQF
TRBV7-9	-	12	ASSPSSAYNEQF
TRBV27	-	11	ASNRDRGYEQY
TRBV14	-	12	ASSQRGQTEGYT
TRBV28	-	12	ASRGQGLPYEQY
TRBV10-3	-	13	AISSSDRGSNTIY
TRBV5-1	-	11	ASSRDSGNTIY